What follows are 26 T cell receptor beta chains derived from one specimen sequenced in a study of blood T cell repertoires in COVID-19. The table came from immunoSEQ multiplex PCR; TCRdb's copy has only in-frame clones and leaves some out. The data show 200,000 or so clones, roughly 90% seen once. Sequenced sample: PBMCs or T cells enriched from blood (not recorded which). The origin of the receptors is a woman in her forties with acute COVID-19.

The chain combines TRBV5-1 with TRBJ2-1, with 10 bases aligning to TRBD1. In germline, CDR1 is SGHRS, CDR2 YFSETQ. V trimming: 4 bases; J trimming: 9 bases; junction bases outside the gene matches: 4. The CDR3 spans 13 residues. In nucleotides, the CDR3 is TGCGCCAGCAGCCACGGACAGGGGGGTGAGCAGTTCTTC. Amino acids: CASSHGQGGEQFF.

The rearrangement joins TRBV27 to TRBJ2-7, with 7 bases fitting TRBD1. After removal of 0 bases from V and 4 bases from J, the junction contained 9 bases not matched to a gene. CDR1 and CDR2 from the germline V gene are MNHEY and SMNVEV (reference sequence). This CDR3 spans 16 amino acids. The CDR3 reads CASSLSVGTVFYEQYV. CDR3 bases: TGTGCCAGCAGTTTATCAGTTGGGACAGTATTTTACGAGCAGTACGTC.

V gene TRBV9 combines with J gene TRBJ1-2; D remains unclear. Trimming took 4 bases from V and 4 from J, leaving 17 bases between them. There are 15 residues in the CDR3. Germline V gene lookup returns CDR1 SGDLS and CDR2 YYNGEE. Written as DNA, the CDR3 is TGTGCCAGCAGCCCCCAGGATCTCCCCTTCTATGGCTACACCTTC. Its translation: CASSPQDLPFYGYTF.

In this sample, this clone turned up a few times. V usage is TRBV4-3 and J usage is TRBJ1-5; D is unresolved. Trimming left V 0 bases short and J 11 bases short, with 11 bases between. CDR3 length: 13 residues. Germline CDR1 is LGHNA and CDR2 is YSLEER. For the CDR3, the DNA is TGCGCCAGCAGCCAAGAGGTTAGTTCCGCCCAGCATTTT. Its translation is CASSQEVSSAQHF.

The CDR3 sequence: CATQRGGFTDTQYF. The CDR3 coding sequence is TGTGCCACCCAGCGGGGGGGCTTCACAGATACGCAGTATTTT. The chain couples TRBV6-5 to TRBJ2-3; 10 bases match TRBD2. The germline V gene has CDR1 MNHEY and CDR2 SVGAGI. The CDR3 loop spans 14 amino acids. The V segment lost 10 bases and the J segment 2 bases; nucleotides outside the gene matches: 6.

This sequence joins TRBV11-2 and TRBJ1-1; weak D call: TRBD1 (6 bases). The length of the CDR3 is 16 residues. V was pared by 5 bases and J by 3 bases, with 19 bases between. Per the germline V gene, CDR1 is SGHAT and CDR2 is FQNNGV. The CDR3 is CASSPRGGSTYTEAFF. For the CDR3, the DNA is TGTGCCAGCAGCCCTAGAGGGGGTTCTACCTACACTGAAGCTTTCTTT.

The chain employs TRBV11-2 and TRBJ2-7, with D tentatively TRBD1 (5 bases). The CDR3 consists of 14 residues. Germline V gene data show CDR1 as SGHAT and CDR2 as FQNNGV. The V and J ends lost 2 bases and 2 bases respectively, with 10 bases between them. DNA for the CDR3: TGTGCCAGCAGCTTATACCAGGGTACCTACGAGCAGTACGTC. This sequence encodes CASSLYQGTYEQYV.

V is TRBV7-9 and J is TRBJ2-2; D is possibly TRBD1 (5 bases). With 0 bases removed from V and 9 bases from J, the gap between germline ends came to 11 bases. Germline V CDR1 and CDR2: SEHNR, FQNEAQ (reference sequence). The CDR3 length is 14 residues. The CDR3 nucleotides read TGTGCCAGCAGCTTAGCATCAGGGAATTGGGAGCTGTTTTTT. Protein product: CASSLASGNWELFF.

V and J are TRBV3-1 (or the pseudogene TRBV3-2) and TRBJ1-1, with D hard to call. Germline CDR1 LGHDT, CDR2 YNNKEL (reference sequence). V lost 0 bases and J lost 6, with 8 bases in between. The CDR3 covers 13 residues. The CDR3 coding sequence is TGTGCCAGCAGCCAAGATCCTGTTTCTGAAGCTTTCTTT. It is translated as CASSQDPVSEAFF.

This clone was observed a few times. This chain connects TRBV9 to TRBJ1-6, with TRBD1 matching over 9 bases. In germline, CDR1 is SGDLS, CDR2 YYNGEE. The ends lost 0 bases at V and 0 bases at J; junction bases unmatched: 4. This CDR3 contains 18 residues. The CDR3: CASSVAGQGSSYNSPLHF. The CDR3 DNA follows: TGTGCCAGCAGCGTAGCGGGACAGGGTAGCTCCTATAATTCACCCCTCCACTTT.

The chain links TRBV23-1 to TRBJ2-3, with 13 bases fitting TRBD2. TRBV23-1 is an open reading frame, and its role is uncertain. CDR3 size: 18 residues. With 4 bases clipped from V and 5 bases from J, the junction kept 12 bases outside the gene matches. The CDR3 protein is CASSPPGTSGVVRDTQYF. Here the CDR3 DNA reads TGCGCCAGCAGTCCACCCGGGACTAGCGGGGTTGTCCGAGATACGCAGTATTTT.

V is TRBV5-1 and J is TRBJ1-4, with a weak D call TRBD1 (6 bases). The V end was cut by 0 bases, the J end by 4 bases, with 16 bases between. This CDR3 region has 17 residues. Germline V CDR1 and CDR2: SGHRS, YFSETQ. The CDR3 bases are TGCGCCAGCAGCTTGGAACCACAGGGACCGGGTAATGAAAAACTGTTTTTT. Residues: CASSLEPQGPGNEKLFF.

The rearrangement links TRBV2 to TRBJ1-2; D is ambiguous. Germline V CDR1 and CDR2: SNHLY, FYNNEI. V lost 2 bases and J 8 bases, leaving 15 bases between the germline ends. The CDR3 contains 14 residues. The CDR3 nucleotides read TGTGCCAGCAGTGAATGGGCATCAGTCAGAGGCTACACCTTC. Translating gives CASSEWASVRGYTF.

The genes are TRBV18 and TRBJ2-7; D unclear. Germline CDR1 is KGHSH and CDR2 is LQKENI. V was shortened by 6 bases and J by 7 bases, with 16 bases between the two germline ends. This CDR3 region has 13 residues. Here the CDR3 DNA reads TGTGCCAGCTCCCTCCGCCGAGCCGGGGAGCAGTACGTC. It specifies CASSLRRAGEQYV.

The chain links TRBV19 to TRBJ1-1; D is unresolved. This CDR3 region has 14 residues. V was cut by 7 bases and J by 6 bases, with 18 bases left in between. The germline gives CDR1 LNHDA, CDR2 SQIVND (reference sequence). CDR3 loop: CASNPQSISPEAFF. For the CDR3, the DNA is TGTGCCAGTAATCCACAGAGTATTTCACCTGAAGCTTTCTTT.

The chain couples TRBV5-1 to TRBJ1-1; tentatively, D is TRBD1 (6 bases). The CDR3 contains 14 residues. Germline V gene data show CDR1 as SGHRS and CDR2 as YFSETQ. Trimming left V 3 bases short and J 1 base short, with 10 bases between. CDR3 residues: CASSSLDRNTEAFF. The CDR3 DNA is TGCGCCAGCAGCTCACTGGACAGGAACACTGAAGCTTTCTTT.

The chain's CDR3 is CASSPRGPPIGNTEAFF. DNA of the CDR3: TGTGCCAGCAGCCCCAGGGGGCCCCCGATCGGGAACACTGAAGCTTTCTTT. The gene calls are TRBV7-8 and TRBJ1-1; the match to TRBD1 covers 8 bases. Trimming at V came to 5 bases and at J to 1 base, leaving 12 bases not matched to a gene. The germline V gene encodes CDR1 SGHVS and CDR2 FQNEAQ. The CDR3 sequence is 17 residues long.

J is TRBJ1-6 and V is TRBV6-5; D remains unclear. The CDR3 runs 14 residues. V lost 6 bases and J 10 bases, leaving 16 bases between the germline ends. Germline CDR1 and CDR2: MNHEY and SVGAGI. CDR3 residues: CASRVDSRRSPLHF. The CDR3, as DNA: TGTGCCAGCAGAGTGGACTCCCGCCGGTCACCCCTCCACTTT.

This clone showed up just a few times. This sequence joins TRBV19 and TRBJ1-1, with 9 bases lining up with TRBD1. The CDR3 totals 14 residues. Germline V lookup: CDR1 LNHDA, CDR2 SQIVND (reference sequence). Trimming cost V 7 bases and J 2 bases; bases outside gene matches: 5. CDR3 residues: CASIGDRVNTEAFF. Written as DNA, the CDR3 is TGTGCCAGTATCGGGGACAGGGTCAACACTGAAGCTTTCTTT.

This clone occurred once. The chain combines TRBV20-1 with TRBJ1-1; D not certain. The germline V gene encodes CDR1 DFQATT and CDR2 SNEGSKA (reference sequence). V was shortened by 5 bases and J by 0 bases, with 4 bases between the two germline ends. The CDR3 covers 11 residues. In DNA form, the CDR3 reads TGCAGTGCTCAGGTGAACACTGAAGCTTTCTTT. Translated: CSAQVNTEAFF.

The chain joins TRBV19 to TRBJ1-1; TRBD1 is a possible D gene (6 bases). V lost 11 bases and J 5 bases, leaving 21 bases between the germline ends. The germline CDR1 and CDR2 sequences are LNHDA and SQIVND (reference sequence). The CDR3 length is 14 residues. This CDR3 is CAASRRGGITEAFF. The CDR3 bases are TGTGCCGCTTCCCGTCGAGGGGGAATAACTGAAGCTTTCTTT.

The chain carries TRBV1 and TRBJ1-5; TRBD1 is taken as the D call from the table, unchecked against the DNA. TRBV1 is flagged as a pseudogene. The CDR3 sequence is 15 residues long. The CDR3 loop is CTSSHFQRGYQPQHF. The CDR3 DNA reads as TGCACCAGCAGCCACTTCCAAAGGGGATATCAGCCCCAGCATTTT.

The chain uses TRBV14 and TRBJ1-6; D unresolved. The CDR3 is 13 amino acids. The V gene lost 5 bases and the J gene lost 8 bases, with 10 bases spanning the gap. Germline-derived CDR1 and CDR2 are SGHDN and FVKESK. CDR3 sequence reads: CASSISLHSPLHF. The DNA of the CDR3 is TGTGCCAGCAGCATTAGCCTTCATTCACCCCTCCACTTT.

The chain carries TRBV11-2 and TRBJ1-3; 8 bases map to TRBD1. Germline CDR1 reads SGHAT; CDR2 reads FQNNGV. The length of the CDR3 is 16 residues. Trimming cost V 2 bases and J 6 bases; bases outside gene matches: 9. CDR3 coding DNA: TGTGCCAGCAGCTTAAGGGTGACAGGGGAGGAAAACACCATATATTTT. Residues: CASSLRVTGEENTIYF.

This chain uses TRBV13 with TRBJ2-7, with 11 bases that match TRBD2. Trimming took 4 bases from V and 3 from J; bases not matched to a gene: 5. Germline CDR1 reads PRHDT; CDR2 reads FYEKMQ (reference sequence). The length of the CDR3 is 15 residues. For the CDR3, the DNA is TGTGCCAGCAGCTCTACCGGGACTAGCGGCTACGAGCAGTACTTC. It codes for CASSSTGTSGYEQYF.

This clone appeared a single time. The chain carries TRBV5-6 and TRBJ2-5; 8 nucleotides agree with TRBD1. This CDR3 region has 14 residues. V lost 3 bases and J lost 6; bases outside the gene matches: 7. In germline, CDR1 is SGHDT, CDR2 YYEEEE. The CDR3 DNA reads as TGTGCCAGCAGCTCGGACAGGGCCCTTAAGACCCAGTACTTC. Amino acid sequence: CASSSDRALKTQYF.